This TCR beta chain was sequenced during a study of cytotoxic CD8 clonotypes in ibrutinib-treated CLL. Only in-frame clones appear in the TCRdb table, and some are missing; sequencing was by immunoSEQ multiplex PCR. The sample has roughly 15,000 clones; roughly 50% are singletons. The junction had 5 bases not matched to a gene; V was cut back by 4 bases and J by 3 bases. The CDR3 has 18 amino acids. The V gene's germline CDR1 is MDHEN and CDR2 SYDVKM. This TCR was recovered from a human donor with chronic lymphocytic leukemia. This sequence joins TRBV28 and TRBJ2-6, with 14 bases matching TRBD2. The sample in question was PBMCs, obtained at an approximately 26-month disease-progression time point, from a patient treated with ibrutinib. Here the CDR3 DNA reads TGTGCCAGCAGTTACTCCGGGACTAGCGGGGGTGGGGCCAACGTCCTGACTTTC. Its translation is CASSYSGTSGGGANVLTF.